This entry describes one T cell receptor (beta chain). Libraries were prepared by immunoSEQ multiplex PCR; TCRdb keeps only in-frame clonotypes and omits some of them. The data hold over 150,000 clones, with roughly four fifths observed a single time. Seattle patient enrollment occurred during active infection, with longitudinal follow-up thereafter. Germline assignment: CDR1 SGHRS and CDR2 YFSETQ. This CDR3 comprises 14 residues. The V gene lost 3 bases and the J gene lost 2 bases, with 10 bases spanning the gap. These data originate in a study of blood T cell repertoires in COVID-19. This rearrangement joins TRBV5-1 to TRBJ2-3, with a tentative D call TRBD2 (6 bases). The source material was peripheral blood. The clonotype was recovered from a woman aged 55-70 years with COVID-19, enrolled during active disease. CDR3 residues: CASSSRDFTDTQYF. In nucleotides, the CDR3 is TGCGCCAGCAGCTCCCGGGACTTCACAGATACGCAGTATTTT.